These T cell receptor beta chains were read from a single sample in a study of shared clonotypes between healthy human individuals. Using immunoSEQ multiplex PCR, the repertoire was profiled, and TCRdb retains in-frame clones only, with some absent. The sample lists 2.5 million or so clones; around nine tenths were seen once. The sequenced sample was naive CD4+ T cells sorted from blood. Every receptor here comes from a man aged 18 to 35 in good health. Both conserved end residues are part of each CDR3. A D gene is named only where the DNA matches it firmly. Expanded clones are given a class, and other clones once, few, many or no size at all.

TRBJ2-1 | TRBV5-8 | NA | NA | TGTGCCAGCAGCTCGAACCAACTCCCCTCCCAGCAGTTCTTC | CASSSNQLPSQQFF
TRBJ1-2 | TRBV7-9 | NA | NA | TGTGCCAGCAGCTCGGGAGCCGGAGGGCCTATGAGCTACACCTTC | CASSSGAGGPMSYTF
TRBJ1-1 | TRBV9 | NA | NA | TGTGCCAGCAGCGTAGCGGCGGGGGTAAGGACTGAAGCTTTCTTT | CASSVAAGVRTEAFF
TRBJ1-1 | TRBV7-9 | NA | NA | TGTGCCAGCAGCCCCGACGGGAACACTGAAGCTTTCTTT | CASSPDGNTEAFF
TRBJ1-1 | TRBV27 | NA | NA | TGTGCCAGCAGTTTATCATTCGGGGGATTTGAAGCTTTCTTT | CASSLSFGGFEAFF
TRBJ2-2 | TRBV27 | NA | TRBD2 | TGTGCCAGCAGTCCCTCGGGACTAGCGGGATCGGTCACCGGGGAGCTGTTTTTT | CASSPSGLAGSVTGELFF
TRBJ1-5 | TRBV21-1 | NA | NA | TGTGCCAGCAGCAAGGATGGATGTACAGGGGGCGTTCAGCCCCAGCATTTT | CASSKDGCTGGVQPQHF
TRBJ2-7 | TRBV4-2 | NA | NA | TGTGCCAGCAGCCCTGGACTACTCAGAATGGGGGGAACCTACGAGCAGTACTTC | CASSPGLLRMGGTYEQYF
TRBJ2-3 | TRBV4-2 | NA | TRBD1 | TGTGCCAGCAGCCAAGATGCACAGGGGGTCACAGATACGCAGTATTTT | CASSQDAQGVTDTQYF
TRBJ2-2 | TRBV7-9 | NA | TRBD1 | TGTGCCAGCAGCTTAGCGGGGACAGCGAACACCGGGGAGCTGTTTTTT | CASSLAGTANTGELFF
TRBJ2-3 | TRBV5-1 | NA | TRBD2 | TGCGCCAGCAGCTTGGCGGTGGCTAGCGGGAGTAGCACAGATACGCAGTATTTT | CASSLAVASGSSTDTQYF
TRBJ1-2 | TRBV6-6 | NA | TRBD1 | TGTGCCAGCAGGGTGACAGGGTTGGGCTATGGCTACACCTTC | CASRVTGLGYGYTF
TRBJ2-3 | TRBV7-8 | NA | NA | TGTGCCAGCAGCTTAGGGCTGGTTCGCGATACGCAGTATTTT | CASSLGLVRDTQYF
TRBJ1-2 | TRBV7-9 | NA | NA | TGTGCCAGCAGCCCCCTCAGGGTAGCTAACTATGGCTACACCTTC | CASSPLRVANYGYTF
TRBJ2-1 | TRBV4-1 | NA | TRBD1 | TGCGCCAGCAGCCCTCCGGGACAGGGAATCAATGAGCAGTTCTTC | CASSPPGQGINEQFF
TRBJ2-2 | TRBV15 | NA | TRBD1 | TGTGCCACCAGCACCTGGACAGGGGGCTCCGGGGAGCTGTTTTTT | CATSTWTGGSGELFF
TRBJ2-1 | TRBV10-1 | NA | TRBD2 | TGCGCCAGCAGTGAGTCGGCTAGCGGGGGGGTGAATGAGCAGTTCTTC | CASSESASGGVNEQFF
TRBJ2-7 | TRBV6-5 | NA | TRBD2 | TGTGCCAGCAGCCCCCGGAGCGGGAGGGGCGAGCAGTACTTC | CASSPRSGRGEQYF
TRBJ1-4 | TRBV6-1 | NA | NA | TGTGCCAGCAGTGAATGGTATACTGCAACTAATGAAAAACTGTTTTTT | CASSEWYTATNEKLFF
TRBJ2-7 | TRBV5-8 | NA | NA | TGTGCCAGCAGCGCGCCAGATTGGAACTACGAGCAGTACTTC | CASSAPDWNYEQYF
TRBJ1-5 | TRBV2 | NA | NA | TGTGCCAGCAGTGGAAATACAGGTAGCAATCAGCCCCAGCATTTT | CASSGNTGSNQPQHF
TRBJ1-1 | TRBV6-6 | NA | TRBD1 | TGTGCCAGCAGTTACCCCGGACAGGGGAACACTGAAGCTTTCTTT | CASSYPGQGNTEAFF
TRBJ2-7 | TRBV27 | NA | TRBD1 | TGTGCCAGCAGTTTAGCAGGGGGCACCTACGAGCAGTACTTC | CASSLAGGTYEQYF
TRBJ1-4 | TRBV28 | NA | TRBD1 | TGTGCCAGCAGTCTCCGGGACAGGGGGCGGGAAAGTAATGAAAAACTGTTTTTT | CASSLRDRGRESNEKLFF
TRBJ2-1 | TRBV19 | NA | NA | TGTGCCAGTAGTATTGGGGGGCTCTACAATGAGCAGTTCTTC | CASSIGGLYNEQFF
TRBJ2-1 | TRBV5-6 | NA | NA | TGTGCCAGCAGCTTACTTCTTAGCTCCTACAATGAGCAGTTCTTC | CASSLLLSSYNEQFF
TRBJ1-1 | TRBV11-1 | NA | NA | TGTGCCAGCAGCTTCCGGGACGACATATATGGCGCTTTCTTT | CASSFRDDIYGAFF
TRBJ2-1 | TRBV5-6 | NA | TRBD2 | TGTGCCAGCAGCAGGAGCCTAGCGGGAGTGAATGAGCAGTTCTTC | CASSRSLAGVNEQFF
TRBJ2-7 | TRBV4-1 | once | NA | TGCGCCAGCAGCCAAGACGGCGCCTACGAGCAGTACTTC | CASSQDGAYEQYF
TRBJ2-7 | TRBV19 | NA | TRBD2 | TGTGCCAGTAGTATAGATCCAGCGGGAGGGCACGAGCAGTACTTC | CASSIDPAGGHEQYF
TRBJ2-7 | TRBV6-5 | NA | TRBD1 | TGTGCCAGCAGGCGAACCGGGACAGGGGGCTTCGAGCAGTACTTC | CASRRTGTGGFEQYF
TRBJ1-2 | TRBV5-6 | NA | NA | TGTGCCAGCAGCTTGGTTCGGGGGATGGGTGGCTACACCTTC | CASSLVRGMGGYTF
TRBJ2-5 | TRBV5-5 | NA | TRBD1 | TGTGCCAGCAGCTTCCGGGACAGGGGGTTGGAGACCCAGTACTTC | CASSFRDRGLETQYF
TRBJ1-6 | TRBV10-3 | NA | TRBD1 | TGTGCCATCAGTAACGGACAGGGGAGCTCCTATAATTCACCCCTCCACTTT | CAISNGQGSSYNSPLHF
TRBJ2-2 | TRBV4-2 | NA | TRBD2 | TGTGCCAGCAGCCTTAGTAGCGGGGAGCACACCGGGGAGCTGTTTTTT | CASSLSSGEHTGELFF
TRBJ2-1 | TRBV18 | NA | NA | TGTGCCAGCTCACCTAGAACTGGAGGGTACAATGAGCAGTTCTTC | CASSPRTGGYNEQFF
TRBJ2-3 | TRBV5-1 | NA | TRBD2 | TGCGCCAGCAGCTTGGAGCCCGTGAGGGGGAAGGGACTAGCGGGGGCAATCACAGATACGCAGTATTTT | CASSLEPVRGKGLAGAITDTQYF
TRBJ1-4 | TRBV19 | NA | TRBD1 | TGTGCCAGTAGTATAACCGGACAGGGTGGAGAAAAACTGTTTTTT | CASSITGQGGEKLFF
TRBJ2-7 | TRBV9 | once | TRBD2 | TGTGCCAGCAGCAAAGCGGGAGCCCCTTCCTACGAGCAGTACTTC | CASSKAGAPSYEQYF
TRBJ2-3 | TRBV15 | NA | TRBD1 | TGTGCCACCACCACAGGGGGGACCACAGATACGCAGTATTTT | CATTTGGTTDTQYF
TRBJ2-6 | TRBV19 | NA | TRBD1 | TGTGCCAGTAGTCCTTGGACAGGGGGCATTATCGCTGGGGCCAACGTCCTGACTTTC | CASSPWTGGIIAGANVLTF
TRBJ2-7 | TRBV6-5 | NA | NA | TGTGCCAGCCCAGGGGACTACGAGCAGTACTTC | CASPGDYEQYF
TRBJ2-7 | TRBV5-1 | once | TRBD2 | TGCGCCAGCAGCTTTTTCCGGACTAGCGGGAGGGTCAACGAGCAGTACTTC | CASSFFRTSGRVNEQYF
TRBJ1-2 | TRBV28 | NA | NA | TGTGCCAGCAGGGGGGCGACACTTCCTAACTATGGCTACACCTTC | CASRGATLPNYGYTF
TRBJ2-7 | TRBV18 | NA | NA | TGTGCCAGCTCACCACAAGGGGGGAGCTCCTACGAGCAGTACTTC | CASSPQGGSSYEQYF
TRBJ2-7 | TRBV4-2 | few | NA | TGTGCCAGCAGCCAAGTTTGGATCCAAAGCTCCTACGAGCAGTACTTC | CASSQVWIQSSYEQYF
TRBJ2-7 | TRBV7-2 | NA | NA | TGTGCCAGCAGCCGATCCGTCGGCGAGCAGTACTTC | CASSRSVGEQYF
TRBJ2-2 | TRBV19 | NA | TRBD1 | TGTGCCAGTAGGAGGGACAGGCCGAACACCGGGGAGCTGTTTTTT | CASRRDRPNTGELFF
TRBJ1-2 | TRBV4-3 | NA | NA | TGCGCCAGCAGCCAAGATGGGGGGGCTGGAGGCTACACCTTC | CASSQDGGAGGYTF
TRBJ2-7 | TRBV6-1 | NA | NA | TGTGCCAGCAGTGAAGGGGAGACCTACGAGCAGTACTTC | CASSEGETYEQYF
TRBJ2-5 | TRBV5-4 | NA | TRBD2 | TGTGCCAGCACCGCACAGCCGGGACTAGCGACCTTTGGGGAGGAGACCCAGTACTTC | CASTAQPGLATFGEETQYF
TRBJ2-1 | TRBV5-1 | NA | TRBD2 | TGCGCCAGCAGCTCGGGACTAGCGGGAGTGGGGGAGCAGTTCTTC | CASSSGLAGVGEQFF
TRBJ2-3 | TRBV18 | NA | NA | TGTGCCAGCTCACCGGGGACGGATACGCAGTATTTT | CASSPGTDTQYF
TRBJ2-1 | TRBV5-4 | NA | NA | TGTGCCAGCAGCTTTTGGGGGGACAATGAGCAGTTCTTC | CASSFWGDNEQFF
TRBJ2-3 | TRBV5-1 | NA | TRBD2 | TGCGCCAGCAGCTTGGCCCCAGCGGGAGCCGGCACAGATACGCAGTATTTT | CASSLAPAGAGTDTQYF
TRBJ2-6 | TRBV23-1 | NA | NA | TGCGCCAGCAGTCAATACCCTGGGCACAGCTCTGGGGCCAACGTCCTGACTTTC | CASSQYPGHSSGANVLTF
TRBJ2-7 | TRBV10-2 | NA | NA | TGCGCCAGCAGTTTGGACTACACCCGAACACACGAGCAGTACTTC | CASSLDYTRTHEQYF